Below, 23 T cell receptor beta chains from the same sample are listed, as sequenced in a study of cytomegalovirus exposure and HLA in healthy donors. The PCR had 60 Vbeta and 13 Jbeta primers. Sequencing used immunoSEQ multiplex PCR; TCRdb keeps in-frame clones, though not all of them. This sample's table reports 100,000 to 150,000 clones. Sample: PBMCs. The receptors were gathered from a woman aged 40 to 49 in good health and CMV-seropositive.

The chain combines TRBV18 with TRBJ1-5; D uncertain. V was trimmed by 2 bases and J by 4 bases, leaving 6 bases between them. Germline loops: CDR1 KGHSH, CDR2 LQKENI. The CDR3 is made up of 13 amino acids. CDR3 loop: CASSPTANQPQHF. The CDR3 DNA is TGTGCCAGCTCACCAACAGCTAATCAGCCCCAGCATTTT.

The V call is TRBV2, the J call TRBJ2-7, with 11 bases aligning to TRBD2. The length of the CDR3 is 15 residues. Unmatched junction bases numbered 6, after V lost 4 bases and J lost 4 bases. Germline values: CDR1 SNHLY, CDR2 FYNNEI. In DNA, the CDR3 is TGTGCCAGCAGTGCACTAGCGGGAGTTACGTACGAGCAGTACTTC. Translation gives CASSALAGVTYEQYF.

V and J are TRBV7-6 and TRBJ2-7; maybe TRBD1 (5 bases). The CDR3 is made up of 15 amino acids. With 1 base removed from V and 0 bases from J, the gap between germline ends came to 10 bases. The germline CDR1 and CDR2 sequences are SGHVS and FNYEAQ. CDR3 amino acids: CASSLEGASSYEQYF. The CDR3 DNA reads TGTGCCAGCAGCTTAGAAGGGGCGAGCTCCTACGAGCAGTACTTC. Looking up the rest from reference TRBV7-6 and TRBJ2-7 gives the full variable domain: GAGVSQSPRYKVTKRGQDVALRCDPISGHVSLYWYRQALGQGPEFLTYFNYEAQQDKSGLPNDRFSAERPEGSISTLTIQRTEQRDSAMYRCASSLEGASSYEQYFGPGTRLTVT.

This rearrangement joins TRBV15 to TRBJ1-4; 7 bases are shared with TRBD1. The CDR3 runs 16 residues. Per germline, CDR1 LNHNV and CDR2 YYDKDF (reference sequence). The trim removed 1 base at V and 4 bases at J, leaving 6 bases unmatched. The DNA of the CDR3 is TGTGCCACCAGCAGAGCTTCCAGGGGGTATAATGAAAAACTGTTTTTT. Translation: CATSRASRGYNEKLFF.

V usage is TRBV5-6 and J usage is TRBJ2-7; the match to TRBD2 covers 7 bases. The CDR3 covers 14 residues. Germline CDR1 reads SGHDT; CDR2 reads YYEEEE. V trimming: 0 bases; J trimming: 5 bases; junction bases outside the gene matches: 5. The CDR3 DNA is TGTGCCAGCAGCTTGGGTCTAGCGGCCCACGAGCAGTACTTC. Its translation is CASSLGLAAHEQYF.

V usage is TRBV27 and J usage is TRBJ2-3, with TRBD1 identical over 7 bases. The CDR3 runs to 14 residues. The V gene end was trimmed by 5 bases and the J gene end by 4 bases; junction bases not matched to a gene: 6. The V gene's germline CDR1 is MNHEY and CDR2 SMNVEV (reference sequence). The CDR3 DNA reads TGTGCCAGCAGTCTAGGGGACAGTCCAGATACGCAGTATTTT. This sequence encodes CASSLGDSPDTQYF.

V and J are TRBV5-4 and TRBJ2-1, with D tentatively TRBD2 (5 bases). The V and J ends lost 3 bases and 2 bases respectively, with 15 bases between them. The CDR3 consists of 16 residues. Looked up from germline, CDR1 is SGHNT and CDR2 is YYREEE (reference sequence). The CDR3 coding sequence is TGTGCCAGCAGCTCCGAAACTAGGACCCCCTACAATGAGCAGTTCTTC. It specifies CASSSETRTPYNEQFF.

J is TRBJ2-3 and V is TRBV7-3, with 12 bases lining up with TRBD2. V was pared by 8 bases and J by 6 bases, with 3 bases of the junction left unmatched. The CDR3 spans 13 residues. Per germline, CDR1 SGHTA and CDR2 FQGTGA. This CDR3 reads CASRLAGVDTQYF. The CDR3 nucleotides are TGTGCCAGCCGACTAGCGGGAGTGGATACGCAGTATTTT.

V gene TRBV19 combines with J gene TRBJ2-3; 12 bases line up with TRBD1. This CDR3 contains 16 residues. Germline V gene sequence: CDR1 LNHDA, CDR2 SQIVND (reference sequence). The V gene end was trimmed by 3 bases and the J gene end by 2 bases; junction bases not matched to a gene: 3. CDR3 sequence (DNA): TGTGCCAGTAGTATGGGGACAGGGGGCAACACAGATACGCAGTATTTT. Translating it yields CASSMGTGGNTDTQYF.

J is TRBJ1-2 and V is TRBV6-1; TRBD1 is a possible D gene (5 bases). This CDR3 spans 13 amino acids. The germline CDR1 and CDR2 sequences are MNHNS and SASEGT. Trimming removed 2 bases at V and 6 bases at J, with 10 bases between. The CDR3 coding sequence is TGTGCCAGCAGTGAATCCGGGGGAGATGGCTACACCTTC. Amino acids: CASSESGGDGYTF.

V and J are TRBV19 and TRBJ2-7; 7 positions agree with TRBD1. Germline V CDR1 and CDR2: LNHDA, SQIVND (reference sequence). V shed 3 bases, J shed 2 bases, and the junction held 4 bases outside the gene matches. CDR3 length equals 14 residues. The CDR3 bases are TGTGCCAGTAGTATCGGTACAGGGGCCTACGAGCAGTACTTC. Amino acids: CASSIGTGAYEQYF.

This chain uses TRBV5-4 with TRBJ1-6; the match to TRBD1 covers 7 bases. This CDR3 comprises 13 residues. Looked up from germline, CDR1 is SGHNT and CDR2 is YYREEE (reference sequence). V dropped 5 bases and J dropped 8; count of bases not matched to a gene: 4. CDR3 nucleotide sequence: TGTGCCAGCAGTCGGGACAGCGATTCACCCCTCCACTTT. It encodes CASSRDSDSPLHF.

The genes are TRBV6-5 and TRBJ1-4; perhaps TRBD1 as D (5 bases). Trimming pared 5 bases from V and 14 bases from J, leaving 18 bases between. Germline CDR1 reads MNHEY; CDR2 reads SVGAGI. This CDR3 spans 13 amino acids. The CDR3, as DNA: TGTGCCAGCAGTGCCGAGGGGTGGGGGGTTCTGTTTTTT. Its protein product is CASSAEGWGVLFF.

This chain connects TRBV5-1 to TRBJ2-5, with a weak D call TRBD2 (5 bases). V lost 1 base, J lost 3 bases, and 10 bases lay in between. Germline values: CDR1 SGHRS, CDR2 YFSETQ. The CDR3 is 14 amino acids. The CDR3 loop reads CASSLNGNEETQYF. CDR3 nucleotide sequence: TGCGCCAGCAGCTTGAACGGGAACGAAGAGACCCAGTACTTC.

This chain connects TRBV18 to TRBJ2-7, with 11 bases matching TRBD1. The CDR3 covers 15 residues. Germline assignment: CDR1 KGHSH and CDR2 LQKENI. The J segment lost 3 bases and the V segment lost 4 bases, leaving 5 bases of the junction unmatched. The CDR3 loop reads CASSLGQGAFYEQYF. CDR3 nucleotide sequence: TGTGCCAGCTCACTCGGACAGGGGGCCTTCTACGAGCAGTACTTC. Full variable domain (missing parts from reference TRBV18 and TRBJ2-7): NAGVMQNPRHLVRRRGQEARLRCSPMKGHSHVYWYRQLPEEGLKFMVYLQKENIIDESGMPKERFSAEFPKEGPSILRIQQVVRGDSAAYFCASSLGQGAFYEQYFGPGTRLTVT.

The chain combines TRBV20-1 with TRBJ1-2, with unresolved D. Deletions cut 3 bases from V and 8 bases from J, with 10 bases between. CDR1 and CDR2 from the germline V gene are DFQATT and SNEGSKA (reference sequence). The CDR3 is 11 residues long. The CDR3 DNA is TGCAGTGCTAGTCCCTTGTCCGGCTACACCTTC. Protein: CSASPLSGYTF.

The chain carries TRBV10-3 and TRBJ1-2; 7 bases align to TRBD1. This CDR3 region has 14 residues. The V gene's germline CDR1 is ENHRY and CDR2 SYGVKD. V lost 6 bases, J lost 4 bases, and 8 bases stayed unmatched. Here the CDR3 reads CAISKGQGVYGYTF. CDR3 nucleotides: TGTGCCATCAGCAAGGGGCAGGGGGTCTATGGCTACACCTTC.

V and J are TRBV11-2 and TRBJ2-7; TRBD2 aligns across 10 bases. This CDR3 comprises 15 residues. The germline V gene has CDR1 SGHAT and CDR2 FQNNGV. With 1 base clipped from V and 3 bases from J, the junction kept 3 bases outside the gene matches. The CDR3 loop is CASSLASGRVYEQYF. The CDR3 DNA follows: TGTGCCAGCAGCTTAGCCAGCGGGAGGGTCTACGAGCAGTACTTC. Complete variable domain (other parts from reference TRBV11-2 and TRBJ2-7): EAGVAQSPRYKIIEKRQSVAFWCNPISGHATLYWYQQILGQGPKLLIQFQNNGVVDDSQLPKDRFSAERLKGVDSTLKIQPAKLEDSAVYLCASSLASGRVYEQYFGPGTRLTVT.

This rearrangement joins TRBV14 to TRBJ1-5; D may be TRBD1 (6 bases). The CDR3 is 14 residues long. CDR1 SGHDN and CDR2 FVKESK come from the germline V gene. V was cut by 4 bases and J by 7 bases, with 14 bases left in between. The CDR3 is CASSLTGFGQPQHF. CDR3 DNA: TGTGCCAGCAGCCTTACAGGGTTCGGACAGCCCCAGCATTTT. The full variable domain, rest sourced from reference TRBV14 and TRBJ1-5, is EAGVTQFPSHSVIEKGQTVTLRCDPISGHDNLYWYRRVMGKEIKFLLHFVKESKQDESGMPNNRFLAERTGGTYSTLKVQPAELEDSGVYFCASSLTGFGQPQHFGDGTRLSIL.

This chain links TRBV18 with TRBJ1-2; the match to TRBD1 covers 10 bases. Per the germline V gene, CDR1 is KGHSH and CDR2 is LQKENI. The CDR3 has 15 amino acids. J lost 3 bases, V lost 1 base, and 2 bases had no gene match. The CDR3 sequence: CASSPLDRGDYGYTF. The CDR3 nucleotides are TGTGCCAGCTCACCACTGGACAGGGGGGACTATGGCTACACCTTC.

V is TRBV11-1 and J is TRBJ2-1; 14 bases are a match to TRBD2. This CDR3 has 17 residues. CDR1 is SGHAT and CDR2 is FQDESV in the germline V gene (reference sequence). The V segment lost 0 bases and the J segment 9 bases; nucleotides outside the gene matches: 7. The CDR3 DNA is TGTGCCAGCAGCTTAGCCCCCGGACTAGCGGGAGGTCTTGAGCAGTTCTTC. Translating gives CASSLAPGLAGGLEQFF.

The chain combines TRBV4-1 with TRBJ2-3; D perhaps matches TRBD2 (6 bases). Germline V gene lookup returns CDR1 MGHRA and CDR2 YSYEKL. V was shortened by 2 bases and J by 3 bases, with 15 bases between the two germline ends. The CDR3 is 16 residues long. The CDR3 DNA is TGCGCCAGCAGCCAAAGGTCGGGAGTAGGGACAGATACGCAGTATTTT. Amino acid sequence: CASSQRSGVGTDTQYF.

This chain uses TRBV7-2 with TRBJ2-6; 7 bases match TRBD2. The ends lost 1 base at V and 2 bases at J; junction bases unmatched: 2. Germline V lookup: CDR1 SGHTA, CDR2 FQGNSA. The CDR3 runs to 16 residues. CDR3 sequence (DNA): TGTGCCAGCAGCTTAGTCGGGGGGACTGGGGCCAACGTCCTGACTTTC. Protein: CASSLVGGTGANVLTF.